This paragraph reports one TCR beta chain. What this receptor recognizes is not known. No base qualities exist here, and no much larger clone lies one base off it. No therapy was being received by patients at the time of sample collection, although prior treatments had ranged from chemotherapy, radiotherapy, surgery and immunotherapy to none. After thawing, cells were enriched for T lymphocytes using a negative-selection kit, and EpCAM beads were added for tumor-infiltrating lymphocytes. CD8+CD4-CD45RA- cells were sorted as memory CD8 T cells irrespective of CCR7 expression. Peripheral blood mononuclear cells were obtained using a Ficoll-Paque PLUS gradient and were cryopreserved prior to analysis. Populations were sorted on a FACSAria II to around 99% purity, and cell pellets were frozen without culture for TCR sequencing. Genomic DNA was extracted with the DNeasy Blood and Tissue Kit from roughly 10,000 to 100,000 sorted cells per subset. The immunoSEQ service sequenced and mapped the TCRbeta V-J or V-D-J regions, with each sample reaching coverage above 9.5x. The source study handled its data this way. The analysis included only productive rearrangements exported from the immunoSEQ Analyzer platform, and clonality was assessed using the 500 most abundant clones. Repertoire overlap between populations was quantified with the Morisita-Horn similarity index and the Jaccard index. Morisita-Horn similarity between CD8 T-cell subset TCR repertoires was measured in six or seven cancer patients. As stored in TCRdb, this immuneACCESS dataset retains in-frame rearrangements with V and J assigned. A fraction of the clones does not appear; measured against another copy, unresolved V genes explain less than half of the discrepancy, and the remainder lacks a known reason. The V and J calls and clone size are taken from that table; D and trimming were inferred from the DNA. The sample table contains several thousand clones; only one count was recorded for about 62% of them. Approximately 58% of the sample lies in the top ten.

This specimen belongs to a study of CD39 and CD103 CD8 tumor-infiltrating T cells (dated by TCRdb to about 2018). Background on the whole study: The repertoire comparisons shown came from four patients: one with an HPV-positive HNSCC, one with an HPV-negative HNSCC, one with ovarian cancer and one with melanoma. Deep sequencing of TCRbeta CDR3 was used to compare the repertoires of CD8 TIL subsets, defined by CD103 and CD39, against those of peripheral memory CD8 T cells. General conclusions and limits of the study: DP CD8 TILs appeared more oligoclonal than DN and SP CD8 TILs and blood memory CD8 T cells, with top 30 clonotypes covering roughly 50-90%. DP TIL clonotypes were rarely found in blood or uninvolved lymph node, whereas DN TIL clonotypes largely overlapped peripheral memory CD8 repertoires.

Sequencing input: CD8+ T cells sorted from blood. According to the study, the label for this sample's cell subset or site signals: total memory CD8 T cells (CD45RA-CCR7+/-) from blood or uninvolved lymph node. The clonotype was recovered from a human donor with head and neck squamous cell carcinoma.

The DNA sequence follows: TGTGCCAGCAGCTTAGGCTCCCCAGGCACTGAAGCTTTCTTT. Translated, it gives CASSLGSPGTEAFF. The rearrangement joined TRBV7-9 to TRBJ1-1, with the D gene call left open. Reading the germline V gene (reference sequence) gives CDR1 SEHNR and CDR2 FQNEAQ. A distance of 10 bases separates the germline ends of V and J, which lose 1 base and 4 bases respectively. Counted from cysteine to phenylalanine, this CDR3 has 14 amino acids. Kept here is only the CDR3 DNA, which spans 42 bases and is read in frame from base 1.